The 30 T cell receptor beta chains in this list originate from one sample, sequenced in a study of identical twins. TCRdb recomputed calls from the 5' RACE reads with MiXCR, one row per CDR3 protein. The sample yields some 690,000 distinct CDR3 sequences, about 20% seen once. The sample also formed part of further work on T cells expressing NK-cell markers.

The material sequenced was PBMCs. Receptor source: a woman aged 18-29 years in good health.

This clonotype was found a few times. The chain joins TRBV20-1 to TRBJ2-5, with D perhaps TRBD1 or TRBD2 (6 bases each). This CDR3 has 16 amino acids. V was clipped by 1 base and J by 5 bases, with 20 bases between them. Germline loops: CDR1 DFQATT, CDR2 SNEGSKA (reference sequence). CDR3 protein: CSARVTGGFPGETQYF. CDR3 sequence (DNA): TGCAGTGCTAGAGTGACAGGAGGGTTCCCCGGGGAGACCCAGTACTTC.

The rearrangement links TRBV12-3 or TRBV12-4 to TRBJ2-6, with TRBD2 matching 8 bases. This CDR3 has 17 residues. V was clipped by 3 bases and J by 0 bases; unmatched bases: 4. CDR3 nucleotides: TGTGCCAGCAGTTTGGGCGGGAGGAACTCTGGGGCCAACGTCCTGACTTTC. Its protein is CASSLGGRNSGANVLTF.

The rearrangement uses TRBV6-6 and TRBJ1-2; D is perhaps TRBD1 (6 bases). Germline lookup yields CDR1 MNHNY and CDR2 SVGAGI (reference sequence). Trimming left V 7 bases short and J 13 bases short, with 19 bases between. This CDR3 has 12 amino acids. The CDR3 reads CASNDRRVISTF. The CDR3 coding sequence is TGTGCCAGCAATGACAGGAGGGTTATCTCCACCTTC.

This clonotype was counted ten times or more. The chain has TRBV5-1 and TRBJ2-1, with 10 bases aligning to TRBD1. The trim removed 6 bases at V and 15 bases at J, leaving 15 bases unmatched. The CDR3 has 14 residues. Germline CDR1 and CDR2: SGHRS and YFSETQ. In DNA form, the CDR3 reads TGCGCCAGCACCTTCTCCCACGACAGGGGGCCTTGGTTCTTC. Protein: CASTFSHDRGPWFF.

This clonotype came up once. The CDR3: CASSRGPGLDISIQYF. For the CDR3, the DNA is TGCGCCAGCAGCCGGGGACCGGGACTAGACATTAGCATTCAGTACTTC. This chain joins TRBV4-3 and TRBJ2-4; 8 positions agree with TRBD2. The CDR3 covers 16 residues. J was trimmed by 9 bases and V by 4 bases; bases with no gene match: 14. Germline CDR1 reads LGHNA; CDR2 reads YSLEER.

V is TRBV20-1 and J is TRBJ2-5, with TRBD2 matching 8 bases. The CDR3 runs 17 residues. V was clipped by 4 bases and J by 1 base; unmatched bases: 14. CDR1 is DFQATT and CDR2 is SNEGSKA in the germline V gene (reference sequence). This chain's CDR3 is CSATLSWGGGSQETQYF. CDR3 in DNA: TGCAGTGCTACCCTATCCTGGGGCGGGGGGAGCCAAGAGACCCAGTACTTC.

V gene TRBV10-3 combines with J gene TRBJ1-1; TRBD1 is a possible D gene (6 bases). The germline CDR1 and CDR2 sequences are ENHRY and SYGVKD. V dropped 2 bases and J dropped 1 base, with 14 bases sitting between them. This CDR3 region has 16 residues. The CDR3 protein is CAISERVGTRNTEAFF. CDR3 DNA sequence: TGTGCCATCAGTGAGAGAGTAGGGACACGGAACACTGAAGCTTTCTTT.

This clonotype was counted a few times. The chain joins TRBV12-3 or TRBV12-4 to TRBJ2-2; D gene uncertain. Trimming cost V 2 bases and J 4 bases, with 11 bases left between them. The CDR3 length is 15 residues. The CDR3 nucleotides are TGTGCCAGCAGTTTAATCCAGGCCTCCACCGGGGAGCTGTTTTTT. Translating gives CASSLIQASTGELFF.

This clonotype was counted between two and nine times. The gene calls are TRBV7-2 and TRBJ2-7, with unresolved D. From germline, CDR1 is SGHTA and CDR2 FQGNSA. V shed 5 bases and J shed 4 bases, with 15 bases lying between them. The length of the CDR3 is 14 residues. In DNA form, the CDR3 reads TGTGCCAGCAGCCCAGCCCTGAGTCTGTACGAGCAGTACTTC. Its protein product is CASSPALSLYEQYF.

This sequence joins TRBV3-1 and TRBJ1-2; D may be TRBD1 (5 bases). V lost 4 bases and J 6 bases, leaving 21 bases between the germline ends. The germline gives CDR1 LGHDT, CDR2 YNNKEL (reference sequence). CDR3 length: 16 residues. For the CDR3, the DNA is TGTGCCAGCAGCCCCGCGCGGCAGGGACCGAGGCATGGCTACACCTTC. Protein sequence: CASSPARQGPRHGYTF. The full variable domain, rest sourced from reference TRBV3-1 and TRBJ1-2, is DTAVSQTPKYLVTQMGNDKSIKCEQNLGHDTMYWYKQDSKKFLKIMFSYNNKELIINETVPNRFSPKSPDKAHLNLHINSLELGDSAVYFCASSPARQGPRHGYTFGSGTRLTVV.

This clonotype was picked up many times. The genes are TRBV7-9 and TRBJ1-1, with D hard to call. The CDR3 is 11 amino acids. Germline CDR1 reads SEHNR; CDR2 reads FQNEAQ (reference sequence). V was trimmed by 5 bases and J by 4 bases, leaving 5 bases between them. The CDR3 reads CASSLLTEAFF. The CDR3 nucleotides read TGTGCCAGCAGCCTCCTCACTGAAGCTTTCTTT.

This clonotype was seen many times. The V call is TRBV20-1, the J call TRBJ2-1; 7 positions match TRBD2. V shed 3 bases and J 7 bases; nucleotides not matched to a gene: 12. Germline loops: CDR1 DFQATT, CDR2 SNEGSKA (reference sequence). CDR3 size: 15 residues. CDR3 DNA sequence: TGCAGTGCTAGTTCGGGGGGAGGCTATACAAATGAGCAGTTCTTC. Protein sequence: CSASSGGGYTNEQFF.

The rearrangement uses TRBV9 and TRBJ1-1; 7 bases agree with TRBD1. Germline V lookup: CDR1 SGDLS, CDR2 YYNGEE. V gave up 4 bases and J gave up 2 bases; unmatched junction bases: 11. The CDR3 spans 16 residues. The CDR3 DNA reads TGTGCCAGCAGCCCCCGGGACAGAACTTATAACACTGAAGCTTTCTTT. Residues: CASSPRDRTYNTEAFF.

The chain joins TRBV6-5 to TRBJ1-2; the D is unclear. The CDR3 totals 15 residues. V was trimmed by 0 bases and J by 8 bases, leaving 16 bases between them. Germline V gives CDR1 MNHEY, CDR2 SVGAGI. CDR3: CASSYSSSRVAGYTF. The CDR3, as DNA: TGTGCCAGCAGTTACTCGAGTAGTCGAGTTGCGGGCTACACCTTC.

The chain recombines TRBV9 with TRBJ2-1; 12 bases align to TRBD2. CDR3 length: 17 amino acids. The V and J ends lost 4 bases and 2 bases, in that order; junction bases with no gene match: 7. In germline, CDR1 is SGDLS, CDR2 YYNGEE. CDR3 amino acids: CASSHSASGRAYNEQFF. The CDR3, as DNA: TGTGCCAGCAGCCACTCGGCTAGCGGGAGGGCCTACAATGAGCAGTTCTTC.

The J gene is TRBJ1-1, the V gene TRBV5-1, with a weak D call TRBD1 (5 bases). The CDR3 totals 15 residues. Germline CDR1 SGHRS, CDR2 YFSETQ. Trimming removed 6 bases at V and 0 bases at J, with 15 bases between. CDR3 bases: TGCGCCAGCACTAGGGACGCCTCTCTGAACACTGAAGCTTTCTTT. This sequence encodes CASTRDASLNTEAFF.

The CDR3: CATRTRSDYGYTF. CDR3 DNA sequence: TGTGCCACAAGGACACGGTCCGACTATGGCTACACCTTC. The V and J genes are TRBV9 and TRBJ1-2, with a possible D match to TRBD1 (5 bases). Germline V gene sequence: CDR1 SGDLS, CDR2 YYNGEE. Trimming took off 9 bases at V and 3 bases at J, with 15 bases between the two ends. This CDR3 spans 13 amino acids.

This clonotype was counted only a few times. V is TRBV10-3 and J is TRBJ2-6; no definite D call. The CDR3 contains 16 residues. Trimming took off 8 bases at V and 0 bases at J, with 14 bases between the two ends. Germline V gene lookup returns CDR1 ENHRY and CDR2 SYGVKD. CDR3: CAIGSGPRSGANVLTF. The CDR3 nucleotides are TGTGCCATCGGGTCAGGTCCCCGCTCTGGGGCCAACGTCCTGACTTTC.

The chain couples TRBV20-1 to TRBJ2-5; maybe TRBD2 (5 bases). Trimming removed 4 bases from V and 4 bases from J, with 10 bases in between. The CDR3 runs 12 residues. From germline, CDR1 is DFQATT and CDR2 SNEGSKA (reference sequence). The CDR3, as DNA: TGCAGTGCTATACTAGGTGTAGAGACCCAGTACTTC. Translation gives CSAILGVETQYF.

There are a few counts of this clonotype. The chain couples TRBV5-1 to TRBJ2-1; 8 bases agree with TRBD1. With 0 bases clipped from V and 8 bases from J, the junction kept 7 bases outside the gene matches. This CDR3 is 15 amino acids long. CDR1 is SGHRS, CDR2 YFSETQ, per germline. Here the CDR3 DNA reads TGCGCCAGCAGCTTGGGTGGACAGGGTCTCGATGAGCAGTTCTTC. This codes for CASSLGGQGLDEQFF.

This clonotype was counted ten times or more. The J gene is TRBJ2-4, the V gene TRBV7-2; D possibly uses TRBD1 or TRBD2 (6 bases each). V lost 5 bases, J lost 0 bases, and 11 bases lay in between. The CDR3 spans 15 residues. Germline CDR1 SGHTA, CDR2 FQGNSA. The CDR3 region is CASSAGHLAKNIQYF. For the CDR3, the DNA is TGTGCCAGCAGCGCGGGACACCTAGCCAAAAACATTCAGTACTTC.

This clonotype came up a few times. V gene TRBV9 combines with J gene TRBJ1-3; perhaps TRBD1 as D (5 bases). Looked up from germline, CDR1 is SGDLS and CDR2 is YYNGEE. CDR3 length: 17 amino acids. V lost 3 bases to trimming and J lost 0 bases, with 16 bases between them. The CDR3 DNA follows: TGTGCCAGCAGCGCTCGCAAAGATGACAGCTCTGGAAACACCATATATTTT. This sequence encodes CASSARKDDSSGNTIYF.

V usage is TRBV3-1 and J usage is TRBJ2-1; D possibly corresponds to TRBD1 (5 bases). The germline V gene encodes CDR1 LGHDT and CDR2 YNNKEL (reference sequence). The V end lost 6 bases, the J end lost 6 bases, and 15 bases lay between the germline ends. This CDR3 spans 14 amino acids. CDR3 sequence: CASRGPSASNEQFF. The CDR3 region has the DNA TGTGCCAGCAGGGGGCCTTCAGCATCCAATGAGCAGTTCTTC.

This clonotype has a handful of counts. The rearrangement joins TRBV6-5 to TRBJ2-7; the match to TRBD1 covers 8 bases. CDR3 size: 15 residues. Germline values: CDR1 MNHEY, CDR2 SVGAGI. V lost 0 bases, J lost 9 bases, and 10 bases stayed unmatched. For the CDR3, the DNA is TGTGCCAGCAGTTACTCACAGGGGGGCCACGGAGTGCAGTACTTC. This encodes CASSYSQGGHGVQYF.

This clonotype was seen a few times. The chain couples TRBV20-1 to TRBJ1-2, with 7 nucleotides matching TRBD1. The trim removed 4 bases at V and 7 bases at J, leaving 3 bases unmatched. Germline V gene data show CDR1 as DFQATT and CDR2 as SNEGSKA (reference sequence). The length of the CDR3 is 11 residues. CDR3 region: CSAIRDSGYTF. Here the CDR3 DNA reads TGCAGTGCTATCCGGGACAGTGGCTACACCTTC.

This sequence joins TRBV29-1 and TRBJ2-3, with TRBD1 matching 9 bases. The CDR3 is 15 amino acids. The J segment lost 3 bases and the V segment lost 6 bases, leaving 10 bases of the junction unmatched. CDR1 and CDR2 from the germline V gene are SQVTM and ANQGSEA. CDR3 sequence (DNA): TGCAGCGTCGAATCGACAGGGGGTTTAACAGATACGCAGTATTTT. It translates to CSVESTGGLTDTQYF.

This clonotype occurred a few times. The V and J genes are TRBV7-6 and TRBJ2-3, with a tentative D call TRBD2 (6 bases). V lost 5 bases to trimming and J lost 2 bases, with 20 bases between them. The length of the CDR3 is 17 residues. Germline V gives CDR1 SGHVS, CDR2 FNYEAQ. In DNA, the CDR3 is TGTGCCAGCAGCCGATCCCCCCCGGGACTCAACACAGATACGCAGTATTTT. It encodes CASSRSPPGLNTDTQYF.

The V and J genes are TRBV19 and TRBJ2-5; the match to TRBD1 covers 8 bases. The CDR3 runs 15 residues. Germline V lookup: CDR1 LNHDA, CDR2 SQIVND (reference sequence). V lost 3 bases to trimming and J lost 4 bases; unmatched junction nucleotides: 7. This CDR3 is CASSMESGGLETQYF. CDR3 nucleotides: TGTGCCAGTAGTATGGAGTCAGGGGGCCTAGAGACCCAGTACTTC. The whole variable domain, remainder taken from reference TRBV19 and TRBJ2-5, is DGGITQSPKYLFRKEGQNVTLSCEQNLNHDAMYWYRQDPGQGLRLIYYSQIVNDFQKGDIAEGYSVSREKKESFPLTVTSAQKNPTAFYLCASSMESGGLETQYFGPGTRLLVL.

About this clonotype: At one of its ends the junction is not consistent with the germline gene, which may arise from a read error. This sequence joins TRBV4-2 and TRBJ2-7, with TRBD1 matching 8 bases. Germline V gene lookup returns CDR1 LGHNA and CDR2 YNFKEQ. This CDR3 region has 18 residues. The CDR3 reads CASSQERGQGAGTYVQYF. CDR3 bases: TGTGCCAGCAGCCAAGAACGGGGCCAGGGGGCTGGGACCTACGTGCAGTACTTC.

This clonotype was recorded many times. V is TRBV3-1 and J is TRBJ1-1, with TRBD1 as a possible D gene (5 bases). CDR3 length: 14 residues. V lost 1 base to trimming and J lost 5 bases, with 11 bases between them. CDR1 and CDR2 (germline): LGHDT, YNNKEL (reference sequence). CDR3 sequence (DNA): TGTGCCAGCAGCCAAGTTGTTTGGGGGACTGAAGCTTTCTTT. Translation gives CASSQVVWGTEAFF.